This TCR beta chain appears in the sequencing data of a study of monozygotic twins with inflammatory bowel disease. Overall study results and limits: There was no support for any single strong signal or clonotype associated with IBD.

Template-switch reactions added UMIs with a 6-nucleotide sample barcode. Both TCRalpha and TCRbeta cDNA were subjected to two nested PCRs lasting approximately 16 and 10 cycles. For each CDR3 protein, TCRdb gives one entry from its re-call of the 5' RACE reads, without DNA. The sample table sets out under 130,000 distinct CDR3 sequences. About this clonotype: Its antigen is undetermined.

The CDR3 is 12 residues long. Germline V CDR1 and CDR2: SGHRS, YFSETQ. The J gene is TRBJ2-5, the V gene TRBV5-1. The source of this sequence is a human donor with ulcerative colitis or Crohn's disease, or a healthy co-twin of an affected twin (not recorded which). Input material: blood. CDR3 amino acids: CASSLDQETQYF.